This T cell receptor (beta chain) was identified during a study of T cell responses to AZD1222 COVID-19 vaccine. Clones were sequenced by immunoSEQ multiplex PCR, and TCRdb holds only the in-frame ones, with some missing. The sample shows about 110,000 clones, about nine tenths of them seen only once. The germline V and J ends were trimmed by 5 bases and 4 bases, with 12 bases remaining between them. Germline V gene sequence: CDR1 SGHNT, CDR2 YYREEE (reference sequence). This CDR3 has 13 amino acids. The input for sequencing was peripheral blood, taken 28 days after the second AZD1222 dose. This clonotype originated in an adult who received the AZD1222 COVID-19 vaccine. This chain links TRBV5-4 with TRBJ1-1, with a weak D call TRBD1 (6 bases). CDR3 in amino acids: CASRVTGSTEAFF. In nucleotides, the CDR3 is TGTGCCAGCAGGGTAACAGGGAGCACTGAAGCTTTCTTT. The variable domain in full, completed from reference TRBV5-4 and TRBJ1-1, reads ETGVTQSPTHLIKTRGQQVTLRCSSQSGHNTVSWYQQALGQGPQFIFQYYREEENGRGNFPPRFSGLQFPNYSSELNVNALELDDSALYLCASRVTGSTEAFFGQGTRLTVV.